Listed below are T cell receptor beta chains from one sample, sequenced in a study of molecular identifiers for immune sequencing clone quantification. MiXCR was run by TCRdb on the PCR reads, yielding one entry per CDR3 protein. The sample records about 54,000 distinct CDR3 sequences, roughly 24% being singletons. Input material: naive CD8+ T cells from blood, with Jurkat cell RNA spiked in. The receptor source for this set is a human donor in good health. Some libraries in this study had Jurkat cell RNA spiked in. CDR3s include the opening cysteine and the closing phenylalanine or tryptophan. The D gene is left open where the match is weak. Expanded clones get a size class; other rows say once, few or many, or leave the size out.

cdr3_aa,cdr3_nt,j_call,d_call,v_call,clone_size
CATRPPGTDTQYF,TGTGCCACCAGACCCCCGGGGACAGATACGCAGTATTTT,TRBJ2-3,NA,TRBV24-1,many
CASSLEGDDPYEQHF,TGTGCCAGCAGTTTAGAAGGGGACGATCCCTACGAGCAGCACTTC,TRBJ2-7,NA,TRBV12-3/TRBV12-4,NA
CASSPTRGSYEQYF,TGTGCCAGCAGCCCGACCCGGGGGTCCTACGAGCAGTACTTC,TRBJ2-7,NA,TRBV4-2,many
CASSVGQGTQPQHF,TGTGCCAGCAGTGTCGGACAGGGTACTCAGCCCCAGCATTTT,TRBJ1-5,TRBD1,TRBV12-3/TRBV12-4,many
CASSLGGPGEQYF,TGTGCCAGCAGCTTAGGGGGGCCGGGCGAGCAGTACTTC,TRBJ2-7,NA,TRBV7-6,many
CSASEVDAFNEQFF,TGCAGTGCTAGTGAGGTCGACGCGTTCAATGAGCAGTTCTTC,TRBJ2-1,NA,TRBV20-1,many
CASSYGLAGVNEQYF,TGTGCCAGCAGTTACGGGCTAGCGGGAGTGAACGAGCAGTACTTC,TRBJ2-7,TRBD2,TRBV6-2/TRBV6-3,many
CASTPLQGPTGELFF,TGTGCCAGTACCCCCCTACAGGGTCCCACCGGGGAGCTGTTTTTT,TRBJ2-2,NA,TRBV19,many
CASSVTSLSSYNEQFF,TGTGCCAGCAGTGTGACTAGCCTGAGCTCCTACAATGAGCAGTTCTTC,TRBJ2-1,TRBD2,TRBV28,many
CASSPIPFGGSTDTQYF,TGTGCCAGCAGTCCGATCCCCTTTGGCGGTAGCACAGATACGCAGTATTTT,TRBJ2-3,NA,TRBV28,NA
CATAAVETSGKMNTGELFF,TGTGCCACCGCAGCAGTTGAAACTAGCGGAAAGATGAACACCGGGGAGCTGTTTTTT,TRBJ2-2,TRBD2,TRBV15,NA
CTSSYPDGYMNTEAFF,TGTACCAGCAGTTACCCGGACGGATACATGAACACTGAAGCTTTCTTT,TRBJ1-1,NA,TRBV6-6,NA
CASSQDSGARSEFF,TGTGCCAGCAGCCAAGATTCAGGGGCGCGGAGCGAGTTCTTC,TRBJ2-1,NA,TRBV3-1,many
CASSTDASFTDTQYF,TGTGCCAGCAGCACAGATGCGTCGTTCACAGATACGCAGTATTTT,TRBJ2-3,NA,TRBV9,few
CASSPHGTTEAFF,TGTGCCAGCAGCCCCCACGGTACCACTGAAGCTTTCTTT,TRBJ1-1,NA,TRBV11-2,many
CASSPGRGTDTQYF,TGTGCCAGCAGCCCGGGGCGGGGCACAGATACGCAGTATTTT,TRBJ2-3,NA,TRBV7-6,many
CASSSLAGEKDTQYF,TGTGCCAGCAGCTCATTAGCGGGAGAGAAAGATACGCAGTATTTT,TRBJ2-3,TRBD2,TRBV7-9,many